The following is a TCR beta chain sequence with its context. Its specificity is not known. A much more abundant neighbour one base away suggests this may be a read error. The same CDR3 also results from other DNA sequences found in this sample. Produced via immunoSEQ multiplex PCR; TCRdb's table is partial and in-frame only. In the table there are around 2.1 million clones, 93% of which are singletons. This record belongs to a study of shared clonotypes between healthy human individuals. Study-wide results and limits: With four donors compared, roughly 5% of naive CD4 clonotypes were shared.

CD45RO-negative, CCR7-positively selected cells formed the naive CD8 fraction, excluding terminally differentiated effector memory CD45RA+ cells. The germline V gene encodes CDR1 SGHAT and CDR2 FQNNGV. V dropped 1 base and J dropped 6 bases, with 4 bases sitting between them. This CDR3 has 12 amino acids. V and J are TRBV11-2 and TRBJ2-1; the D is unclear. Sequencing was performed on naive CD8+ T cells from PBMCs. The sequence came from a man aged 18 to 29 in good health. Some clones in this sample may be carry-over from other donors' samples. The DNA for the CDR3 is TGTGCCAGCAGCTTAGGGAGCAATGAGCAGTTCTTC. Its protein is CASSLGSNEQFF. The full variable domain, with the rest looked up from reference TRBV11-2 and TRBJ2-1, is EAGVAQSPRYKIIEKRQSVAFWCNPISGHATLYWYQQILGQGPKLLIQFQNNGVVDDSQLPKDRFSAERLKGVDSTLKIQPAKLEDSAVYLCASSLGSNEQFFGPGTRLTVL.